This TCR beta chain was obtained from a study of circulating tumor DNA in untreated peripheral T-cell lymphoma. Of note for this clone: What it recognizes is unknown.

Study observations and caveats: Baseline tissues yielded around 86% and baseline serum about 69% tumor-specific clonotype detection.

The tumor tissue sample was taken at baseline before any treatment. V shed 5 bases and J shed 8 bases, with 16 bases lying between them. The CDR3 is made up of 14 amino acids. Germline V gene lookup returns CDR1 SGDLS and CDR2 YYNGEE. The protocol was immunoSEQ multiplex PCR, while the TCRdb copy is restricted to in-frame clones and leaves out a portion. The sample shows roughly 7,000 clones, around 76% of them seen only once. The sequenced material came from tumor tissue. This sequence was found in a human donor with peripheral T-cell lymphoma. The rearrangement uses TRBV9 and TRBJ1-4; possible D gene TRBD1, 5 bases. The CDR3 DNA reads TGTGCCAGCAGGAGCTCAGGGATGAGGGAAAAACTGTTTTTT. The encoded protein is CASRSSGMREKLFF.